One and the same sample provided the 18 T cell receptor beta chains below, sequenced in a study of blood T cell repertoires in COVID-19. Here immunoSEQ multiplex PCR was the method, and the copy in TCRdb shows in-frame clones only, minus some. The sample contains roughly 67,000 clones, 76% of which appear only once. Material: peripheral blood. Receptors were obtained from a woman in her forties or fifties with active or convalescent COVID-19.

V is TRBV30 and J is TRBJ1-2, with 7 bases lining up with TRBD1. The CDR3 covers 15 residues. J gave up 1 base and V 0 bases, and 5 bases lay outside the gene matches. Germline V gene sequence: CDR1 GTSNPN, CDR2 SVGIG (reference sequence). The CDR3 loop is CAWSVTGTVNYGYTF. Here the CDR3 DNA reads TGTGCCTGGAGTGTAACGGGGACAGTTAACTATGGCTACACCTTC.

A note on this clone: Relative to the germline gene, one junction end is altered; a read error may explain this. The CDR3 bases are TGTGCCGTCAGTCCGGGACAGGGGGCAAACTACGAGCAGTACTTC. Its translation is CAVSPGQGANYEQYF. The chain recombines TRBV10-3 with TRBJ2-7, with 12 bases lining up with TRBD1. Looked up from germline, CDR1 is ENHRY and CDR2 is SYGVKD. This CDR3 region has 15 residues.

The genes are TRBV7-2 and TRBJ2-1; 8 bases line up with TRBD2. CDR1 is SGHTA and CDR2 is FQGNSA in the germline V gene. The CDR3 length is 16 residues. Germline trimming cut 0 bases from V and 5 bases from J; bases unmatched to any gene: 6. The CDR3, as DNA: TGTGCCAGCAGCTTAGCGGGGACTAGGGTTAACAATGAGCAGTTCTTC. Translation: CASSLAGTRVNNEQFF. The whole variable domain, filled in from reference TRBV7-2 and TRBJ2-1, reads GAGVSQSPSNKVTEKGKDVELRCDPISGHTALYWYRQSLGQGLEFLIYFQGNSAPDKSGLPSDRFSAERTGGSVSTLTIQRTQQEDSAVYLCASSLAGTRVNNEQFFGPGTRLTVL.

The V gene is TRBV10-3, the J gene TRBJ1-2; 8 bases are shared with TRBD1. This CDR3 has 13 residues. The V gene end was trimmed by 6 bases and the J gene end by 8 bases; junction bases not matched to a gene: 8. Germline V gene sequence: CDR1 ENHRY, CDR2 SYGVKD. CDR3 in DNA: TGTGCCATCAGCGGACAGGGTTTAGGAGGCTACACCTTC. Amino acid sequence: CAISGQGLGGYTF.

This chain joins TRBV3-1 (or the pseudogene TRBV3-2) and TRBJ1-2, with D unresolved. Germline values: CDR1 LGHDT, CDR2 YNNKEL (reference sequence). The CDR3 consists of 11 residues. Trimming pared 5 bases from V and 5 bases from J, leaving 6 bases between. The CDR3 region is CASSLNYGYTF. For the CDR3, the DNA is TGTGCCAGCAGCTTAAATTATGGCTACACCTTC.

The DNA for the CDR3 is TGTGCCAGCTCACGCTCGGACGGAGGAAACACTGAAGCTTTCTTT. Protein product: CASSRSDGGNTEAFF. The chain couples TRBV18 to TRBJ1-1; no reliable D call. This CDR3 is built from 15 residues. CDR1 and CDR2 from the germline V gene are KGHSH and LQKENI. Between the trimmed V and J ends, which lost 4 bases and 2 bases, there was a span of 14 bases.

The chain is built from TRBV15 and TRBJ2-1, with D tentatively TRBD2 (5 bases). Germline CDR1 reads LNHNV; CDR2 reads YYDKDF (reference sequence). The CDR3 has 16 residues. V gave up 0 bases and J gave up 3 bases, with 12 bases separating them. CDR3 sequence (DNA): TGTGCCACCAGCAGAGATAACGAGGGCCTCTACAATGAGCAGTTCTTC. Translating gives CATSRDNEGLYNEQFF.

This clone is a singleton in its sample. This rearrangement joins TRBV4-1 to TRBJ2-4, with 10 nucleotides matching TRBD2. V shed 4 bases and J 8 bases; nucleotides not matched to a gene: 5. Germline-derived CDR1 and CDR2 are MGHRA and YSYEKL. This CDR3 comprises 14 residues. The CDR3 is CASSPSGSGDIQYF. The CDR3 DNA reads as TGCGCCAGCAGCCCTAGCGGGAGCGGGGACATTCAGTACTTC.

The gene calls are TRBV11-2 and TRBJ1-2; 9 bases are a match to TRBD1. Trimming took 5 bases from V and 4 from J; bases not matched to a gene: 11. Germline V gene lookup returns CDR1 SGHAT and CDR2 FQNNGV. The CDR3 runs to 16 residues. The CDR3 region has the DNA TGTGCCAGCAGCCTAAATATCTGGGACAGGGCCTATGGCTACACCTTC. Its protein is CASSLNIWDRAYGYTF.

For the CDR3, the DNA is TGTGCCAGCCAGCGAGCGGGCCGAGGGGAGACCCAGTACTTC. Translating gives CASQRAGRGETQYF. V gene TRBV7-9 combines with J gene TRBJ2-5; possibly TRBD2 for D (6 bases). CDR3 length: 14 residues. Trimming took off 8 bases at V and 5 bases at J, with 18 bases between the two ends. Per germline, CDR1 SEHNR and CDR2 FQNEAQ (reference sequence). Full variable domain (rest looked up from reference TRBV7-9 and TRBJ2-5): DTGVSQNPRHKITKRGQNVTFRCDPISEHNRLYWYRQTLGQGPEFLTYFQNEAQLEKSRLLSDRFSAERPKGSFSTLEIQRTEQGDSAMYLCASQRAGRGETQYFGPGTRLLVL.

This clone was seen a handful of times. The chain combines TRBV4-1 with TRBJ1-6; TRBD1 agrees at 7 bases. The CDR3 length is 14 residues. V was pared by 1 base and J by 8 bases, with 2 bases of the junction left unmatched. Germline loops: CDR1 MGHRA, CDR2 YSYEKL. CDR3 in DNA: TGCGCCAGCAGCCAAGGAACAGGGGATTCACCCCTCCACTTT. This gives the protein CASSQGTGDSPLHF.

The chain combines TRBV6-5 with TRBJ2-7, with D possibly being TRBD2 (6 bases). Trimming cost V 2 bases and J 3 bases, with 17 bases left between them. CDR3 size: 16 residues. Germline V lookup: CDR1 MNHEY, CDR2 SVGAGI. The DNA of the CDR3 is TGTGCCAGCAGTTACGAATACGGAGGGAAAGACTACGAGCAGTACTTC. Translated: CASSYEYGGKDYEQYF.

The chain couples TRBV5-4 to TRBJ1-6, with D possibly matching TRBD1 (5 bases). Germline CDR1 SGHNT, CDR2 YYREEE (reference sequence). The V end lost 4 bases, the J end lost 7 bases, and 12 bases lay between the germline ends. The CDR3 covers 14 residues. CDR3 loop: CASSGRDGNSPLHF. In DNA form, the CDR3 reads TGTGCCAGCAGCGGCAGGGATGGAAATTCACCCCTCCACTTT.

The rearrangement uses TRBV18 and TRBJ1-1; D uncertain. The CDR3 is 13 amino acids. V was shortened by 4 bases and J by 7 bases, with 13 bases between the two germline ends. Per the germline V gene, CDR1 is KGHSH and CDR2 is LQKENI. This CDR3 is CASSLEDGGEAFF. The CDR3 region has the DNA TGTGCCAGCTCACTTGAGGATGGCGGTGAAGCTTTCTTT.

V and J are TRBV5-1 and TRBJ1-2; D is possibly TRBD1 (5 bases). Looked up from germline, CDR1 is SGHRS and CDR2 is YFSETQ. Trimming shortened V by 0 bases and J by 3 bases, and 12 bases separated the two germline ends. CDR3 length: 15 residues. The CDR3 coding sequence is TGCGCCAGCAGCTTGGCGGCAGGGTTGGACTATGGCTACACCTTC. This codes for CASSLAAGLDYGYTF.

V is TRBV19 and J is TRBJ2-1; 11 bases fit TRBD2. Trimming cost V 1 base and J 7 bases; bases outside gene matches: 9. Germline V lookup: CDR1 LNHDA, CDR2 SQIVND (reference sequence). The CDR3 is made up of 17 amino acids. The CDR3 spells CASSIVPTSGSMNEQFF. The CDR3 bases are TGTGCCAGTAGTATAGTACCAACTAGCGGGAGTATGAATGAGCAGTTCTTC.

The CDR3 here is CASSSSGTGYEKLFF. CDR3 nucleotides: TGCGCCAGCAGCTCATCCGGGACAGGGTATGAAAAACTGTTTTTT. J is TRBJ1-4 and V is TRBV5-1; 9 bases match TRBD1. V shed 3 bases and J 6 bases; nucleotides not matched to a gene: 6. CDR3 length: 15 residues. Germline CDR1 SGHRS, CDR2 YFSETQ.

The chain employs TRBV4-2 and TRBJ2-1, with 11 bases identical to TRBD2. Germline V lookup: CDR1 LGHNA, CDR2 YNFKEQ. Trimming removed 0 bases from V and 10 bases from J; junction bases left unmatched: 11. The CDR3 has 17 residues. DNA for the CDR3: TGTGCCAGCAGCCAAGATCGACTAGCGGGAAACCCACGGGAGCAGTTCTTC. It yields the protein CASSQDRLAGNPREQFF.